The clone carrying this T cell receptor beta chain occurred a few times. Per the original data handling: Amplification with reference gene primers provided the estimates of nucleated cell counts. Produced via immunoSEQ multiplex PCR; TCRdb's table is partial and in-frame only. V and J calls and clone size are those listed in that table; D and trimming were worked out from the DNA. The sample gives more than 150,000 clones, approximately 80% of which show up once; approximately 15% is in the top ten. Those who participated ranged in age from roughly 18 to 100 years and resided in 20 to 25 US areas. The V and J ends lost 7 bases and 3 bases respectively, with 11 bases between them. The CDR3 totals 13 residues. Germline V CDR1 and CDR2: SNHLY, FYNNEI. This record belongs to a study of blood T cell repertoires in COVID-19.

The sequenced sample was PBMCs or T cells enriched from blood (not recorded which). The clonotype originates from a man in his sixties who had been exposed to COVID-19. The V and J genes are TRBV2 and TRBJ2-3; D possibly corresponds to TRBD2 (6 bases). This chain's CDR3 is CASNGGVTDTQYF. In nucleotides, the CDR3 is TGTGCCAGCAACGGCGGGGTAACAGATACGCAGTATTTT.